This T cell receptor (beta chain) is drawn from a study of control samples from healthy donors and cancer patients. The repertoire was sequenced with immunoSEQ multiplex PCR; TCRdb's copy has only in-frame clones and lacks some. Of about 70,000 clones listed, approximately 94% are singletons. V was clipped by 0 bases and J by 15 bases, with 16 bases between them. In germline, CDR1 is SGDLS, CDR2 YYNGEE. The CDR3 has 13 residues. The sample was blood. This receptor was identified in a woman aged 25-40 years in good health. The J gene is TRBJ1-5, the V gene TRBV9; D remains unclear. The CDR3 sequence is CASSVVEAGPVHF. CDR3 in DNA: TGTGCCAGCAGCGTAGTTGAGGCAGGACCCGTGCATTTT.